Shown below are 30 T cell receptor beta chains from a single sample sequenced in a study of graft-versus-host responses after intestinal transplantation. The method was immunoSEQ multiplex PCR; TCRdb's version includes in-frame clones alone and lacks a portion of them. Among about 110,000 clones listed, roughly 92% were seen once. These receptors lack a known antigen. The sequencing here drew on unstimulated CD4+ T cells sorted from spleen or lymph node cells, taken before transplant. These receptors all come from a human donor who was the organ donor for an intestinal transplant.

This clone was seen only a few times. This chain connects TRBV28 to TRBJ2-7, with a weak D call TRBD1 (5 bases). Germline assignment: CDR1 MDHEN and CDR2 SYDVKM. CDR3 size: 14 residues. The V end lost 6 bases, the J end lost 3 bases, and 15 bases lay between the germline ends. The CDR3 loop is CASSTSRASYEQYF. The CDR3 DNA reads as TGTGCCAGCAGCACAAGCAGGGCTAGCTACGAGCAGTACTTC. The full variable domain, rest sourced from reference TRBV28 and TRBJ2-7, is DVKVTQSSRYLVKRTGEKVFLECVQDMDHENMFWYRQDPGLGLRLIYFSYDVKMKEKGDIPEGYSVSREKKERFSLILESASTNQTSMYLCASSTSRASYEQYFGPGTRLTVT.

This clone was detected only a few times. V usage is TRBV11-2 and J usage is TRBJ2-2; 7 nucleotides line up with TRBD2. There are 15 residues in the CDR3. Trimming cost V 1 base and J 1 base; bases outside gene matches: 0. Germline assignment: CDR1 SGHAT and CDR2 FQNNGV. CDR3 in amino acids: CASSLAGGNTGELFF. The CDR3 DNA is TGTGCCAGCAGCTTAGCGGGAGGGAACACCGGGGAGCTGTTTTTT.

This chain links TRBV6-5 with TRBJ2-3; possibly TRBD2 for D (5 bases). V was pared by 6 bases and J by 1 base, with 8 bases between. CDR3 length: 13 residues. CDR1 and CDR2 from the germline V gene are MNHEY and SVGAGI. CDR3 in DNA: TGTGCCAGCAGGGGTAGCGGCACAGATACGCAGTATTTT. It translates to CASRGSGTDTQYF.

The genes are TRBV9 and TRBJ2-6, with unresolved D. The CDR3 contains 14 residues. CDR1 and CDR2 from the germline V gene are SGDLS and YYNGEE. Deletions cut 0 bases from V and 1 base from J, with 2 bases between. CDR3 protein: CASSVVSGANVLTF. CDR3 bases: TGTGCCAGCAGCGTAGTGTCTGGGGCCAACGTCCTGACTTTC. Complete variable domain (other parts from reference TRBV9 and TRBJ2-6): DSGVTQTPKHLITATGQRVTLRCSPRSGDLSVYWYQQSLDQGLQFLIQYYNGEERAKGNILERFSAQQFPDLHSELNLSSLELGDSALYFCASSVVSGANVLTFGAGSRLTVL.

The CDR3 bases are TGTGCCAGTAGAACGGAACCTGGGTCTGAAGCTTTCTTT. It specifies CASRTEPGSEAFF. The chain couples TRBV5-3 to TRBJ1-1; D gene unclear. TRBV5-3 is an open reading frame whose function is uncertain. The CDR3 is made up of 13 amino acids. Trimming removed 8 bases at V and 6 bases at J, with 17 bases between.

V is TRBV28 and J is TRBJ2-3, with 7 bases lining up with TRBD1. This CDR3 has 15 residues. V lost 6 bases and J lost 4; bases outside the gene matches: 10. Germline V CDR1 and CDR2: MDHEN, SYDVKM. CDR3 loop: CASRTPPGGADTQYF. In nucleotides, the CDR3 is TGTGCCAGCAGGACGCCCCCAGGGGGAGCAGATACGCAGTATTTT.

This chain links TRBV9 with TRBJ2-2; 8 nucleotides line up with TRBD2. The ends lost 0 bases at V and 4 bases at J; junction bases unmatched: 5. The germline gives CDR1 SGDLS, CDR2 YYNGEE. The CDR3 runs 16 residues. CDR3 sequence reads: CASSVATSGSTGELFF. CDR3 coding DNA: TGTGCCAGCAGCGTAGCTACGAGCGGGAGCACCGGGGAGCTGTTTTTT.

The rearrangement joins TRBV10-3 to TRBJ1-4; 8 nucleotides match TRBD1. CDR3 length: 14 amino acids. V dropped 10 bases and J dropped 8; count of bases not matched to a gene: 12. Germline values: CDR1 ENHRY, CDR2 SYGVKD. This CDR3 reads CATRKTGDREKLFF. In nucleotides, the CDR3 is TGTGCCACCCGCAAGACAGGGGATCGGGAAAAACTGTTTTTT.

This rearrangement joins TRBV2 to TRBJ2-5, with no clear D. The CDR3 consists of 14 residues. The V end was cut by 1 base, the J end by 0 bases, with 6 bases between. The germline V gene has CDR1 SNHLY and CDR2 FYNNEI. As DNA, the CDR3 is TGTGCCAGCAGTGAAGGCAGCTACCAAGAGACCCAGTACTTC. Its protein product is CASSEGSYQETQYF. Complete variable domain (other parts from reference TRBV2 and TRBJ2-5): EPEVTQTPSHQVTQMGQEVILRCVPISNHLYFYWYRQILGQKVEFLVSFYNNEISEKSEIFDDQFSVERPDGSNFTLKIRSTKLEDSAMYFCASSEGSYQETQYFGPGTRLLVL.

V is TRBV6-5 and J is TRBJ1-3; D gene unclear. CDR3 size: 14 residues. V was cut by 4 bases and J by 0 bases, with 7 bases left in between. Per the germline V gene, CDR1 is MNHEY and CDR2 is SVGAGI. The CDR3 region has the DNA TGTGCCAGCAGTTGGCTGAGCTCTGGAAACACCATATATTTT. It encodes CASSWLSSGNTIYF.

The chain couples TRBV7-2 to TRBJ1-5; D gene unclear. This CDR3 spans 15 amino acids. Trimming removed 1 base at V and 0 bases at J, with 7 bases between. Germline values: CDR1 SGHTA, CDR2 FQGNSA. As DNA, the CDR3 is TGTGCCAGCAGCTTAGACGGATATAGCAATCAGCCCCAGCATTTT. Translation gives CASSLDGYSNQPQHF.

The chain combines TRBV6-5 with TRBJ2-3; 11 nucleotides line up with TRBD2. The V segment lost 4 bases and the J segment 1 base; nucleotides outside the gene matches: 4. Germline-derived CDR1 and CDR2 are MNHEY and SVGAGI. The CDR3 sequence is 16 residues long. The CDR3 reads CASSSLAGGRTDTQYF. The CDR3, as DNA: TGTGCCAGCAGTTCGCTAGCGGGAGGTCGCACAGATACGCAGTATTTT.

V gene TRBV7-9 combines with J gene TRBJ2-1; D tentatively fits TRBD1 or TRBD2 (5 bases each). CDR1 and CDR2 from the germline V gene are SEHNR and FQNEAQ (reference sequence). Deletions cut 3 bases from V and 5 bases from J, with 14 bases between. This CDR3 contains 15 residues. The CDR3 region is CASSFWGREDNEQFF. CDR3 DNA: TGTGCCAGCAGCTTCTGGGGGAGAGAAGACAATGAGCAGTTCTTC. The full variable domain, its missing parts supplied by reference TRBV7-9 and TRBJ2-1, is DTGVSQNPRHKITKRGQNVTFRCDPISEHNRLYWYRQTLGQGPEFLTYFQNEAQLEKSRLLSDRFSAERPKGSFSTLEIQRTEQGDSAMYLCASSFWGREDNEQFFGPGTRLTVL.

J is TRBJ2-4 and V is TRBV7-9; D is possibly TRBD1 (5 bases). This CDR3 spans 14 amino acids. Per germline, CDR1 SEHNR and CDR2 FQNEAQ (reference sequence). The ends were cut back, 1 base at V and 1 base at J, with 5 bases in the middle. Here the CDR3 DNA reads TGTGCCAGCAGCTTAGACAGGGCCAAAAACATTCAGTACTTC. Translating gives CASSLDRAKNIQYF.

This chain connects TRBV30 to TRBJ2-5; possibly TRBD2 for D (6 bases). V lost 2 bases and J lost 3, with 10 bases in between. The CDR3 runs to 13 residues. The V gene's germline CDR1 is GTSNPN and CDR2 SVGIG (reference sequence). In DNA form, the CDR3 reads TGTGCCTGGAGTAAACTAGCTAAAGAGACCCAGTACTTC. It is translated as CAWSKLAKETQYF.

This chain connects TRBV15 to TRBJ1-2, with 7 bases aligning to TRBD1. V was pared by 6 bases and J by 6 bases, with 7 bases of the junction left unmatched. The CDR3 sequence is 13 residues long. Germline-derived CDR1 and CDR2 are LNHNV and YYDKDF (reference sequence). CDR3 sequence reads: CATSQGEYHGYTF. The CDR3 DNA sequence: TGTGCCACCAGTCAGGGGGAATATCATGGCTACACCTTC.

The chain joins TRBV18 to TRBJ1-2, with a possible D match to TRBD1 (5 bases). This CDR3 contains 16 residues. V dropped 5 bases and J dropped 1 base, with 17 bases sitting between them. Germline CDR1 KGHSH, CDR2 LQKENI. The CDR3 DNA reads TGTGCCAGCTCATACCTCGGGACGGCTAATAACTATGGCTACACCTTC. Residues: CASSYLGTANNYGYTF.

The V call is TRBV30, the J call TRBJ1-2, with 7 positions matching TRBD1. The V gene end was trimmed by 3 bases and the J gene end by 7 bases; junction bases not matched to a gene: 11. The CDR3 contains 14 residues. Germline lookup yields CDR1 GTSNPN and CDR2 SVGIG (reference sequence). DNA for the CDR3: TGTGCCTGGAGAGGAGCCGGGACAGTGGGTGGCTACACCTTC. As protein: CAWRGAGTVGGYTF.

The chain's CDR3 is CASSPSTTNTGELFF. The CDR3 region has the DNA TGTGCCAGCAGCCCCTCGACGACGAACACCGGGGAGCTGTTTTTT. V is TRBV4-2 and J is TRBJ2-2; D ambiguous. CDR1 LGHNA and CDR2 YNFKEQ come from the germline V gene. Trimming stripped 4 bases from V and 0 bases from J, with 9 bases between. The length of the CDR3 is 15 residues.

This chain uses TRBV19 with TRBJ1-1, with 7 bases aligning to TRBD1. Germline V CDR1 and CDR2: LNHDA, SQIVND (reference sequence). The CDR3 loop spans 13 amino acids. Trimming at V came to 7 bases and at J to 3 bases, leaving 5 bases not matched to a gene. CDR3 protein: CASTTDRDTEAFF. DNA for the CDR3: TGTGCCAGTACCACCGACAGGGACACTGAAGCTTTCTTT.

V and J are TRBV7-9 and TRBJ2-1, with TRBD2 matching over 7 bases. The V segment lost 5 bases and the J segment 0 bases; nucleotides outside the gene matches: 10. CDR3 size: 17 residues. Germline CDR1 and CDR2: SEHNR and FQNEAQ (reference sequence). CDR3 DNA sequence: TGTGCCAGCAGCCCAACAAGCGGGACCCTCTCCTACAATGAGCAGTTCTTC. Translated, it gives CASSPTSGTLSYNEQFF. The entire variable domain, with the rest obtained from reference TRBV7-9 and TRBJ2-1, is as follows: DTGVSQNPRHKITKRGQNVTFRCDPISEHNRLYWYRQTLGQGPEFLTYFQNEAQLEKSRLLSDRFSAERPKGSFSTLEIQRTEQGDSAMYLCASSPTSGTLSYNEQFFGPGTRLTVL.

V gene TRBV6-5 combines with J gene TRBJ2-1; D is ambiguous. V lost 7 bases and J lost 4, with 17 bases in between. This CDR3 contains 15 residues. From germline, CDR1 is MNHEY and CDR2 SVGAGI. CDR3 loop: CASTPWPGSYNEQFF. DNA for the CDR3: TGTGCCAGCACTCCTTGGCCGGGCAGTTACAATGAGCAGTTCTTC.

This clone was seen a single time. The chain combines TRBV2 with TRBJ1-3; unclear D gene. The CDR3 covers 15 residues. The V and J ends lost 4 bases and 0 bases respectively, with 10 bases between them. Germline V gene lookup returns CDR1 SNHLY and CDR2 FYNNEI. CDR3 sequence reads: CASSVEFLSGNTIYF. Here the CDR3 DNA reads TGTGCCAGCAGTGTCGAGTTCCTCTCTGGAAACACCATATATTTT.

J is TRBJ2-1 and V is TRBV9; 11 bases line up with TRBD2. Germline values: CDR1 SGDLS, CDR2 YYNGEE. There are 14 residues in the CDR3. Unmatched junction bases numbered 3, after V lost 2 bases and J lost 8 bases. CDR3 amino acids: CASSVPLAGDEQFF. CDR3 DNA: TGTGCCAGCAGCGTCCCACTAGCGGGAGATGAGCAGTTCTTC.

Turning to this clone: The sample has other DNA sequences that encode this CDR3 too. This sequence joins TRBV9 and TRBJ2-3; 8 nucleotides agree with TRBD2. Germline values: CDR1 SGDLS, CDR2 YYNGEE. Trimming cost V 2 bases and J 1 base; bases outside gene matches: 0. The CDR3 has 14 amino acids. Written as DNA, the CDR3 is TGTGCCAGCAGCGTGACTAGCGGCACAGATACGCAGTATTTT. Protein product: CASSVTSGTDTQYF.

This clone was found once. This chain joins TRBV7-2 and TRBJ2-3; 8 bases match TRBD2. V gave up 6 bases and J gave up 4 bases; unmatched junction bases: 9. CDR1 and CDR2 (germline): SGHTA, FQGNSA. The CDR3 spans 15 residues. The CDR3 sequence: CASSLSGSQADTQYF. CDR3 nucleotide sequence: TGTGCCAGCAGTTTGAGCGGGAGTCAAGCAGATACGCAGTATTTT.

The rearrangement joins TRBV28 to TRBJ1-1; 8 nucleotides agree with TRBD1. This CDR3 contains 14 residues. J gave up 4 bases and V 3 bases, and 4 bases lay outside the gene matches. CDR1 and CDR2 from the germline V gene are MDHEN and SYDVKM. The CDR3 bases are TGTGCCAGCAGTTTCCTCGACAGGGGCACTGAAGCTTTCTTT. Protein: CASSFLDRGTEAFF.

The V call is TRBV6-1, the J call TRBJ2-7; 8 nucleotides agree with TRBD1. With 0 bases clipped from V and 6 bases from J, the junction kept 13 bases outside the gene matches. The CDR3 covers 17 residues. Per the germline V gene, CDR1 is MNHNS and CDR2 is SASEGT. The CDR3 bases are TGTGCCAGCAGTGAAGCCGCAGGGGGCGTTATCGCTTCCGAGCAGTACTTC. As protein: CASSEAAGGVIASEQYF.

This chain links TRBV6-5 with TRBJ2-7; a weak D match, TRBD2 (5 bases). The CDR3 extends over 14 amino acids. Germline CDR1 and CDR2: MNHEY and SVGAGI. Trimming shortened V by 0 bases and J by 3 bases, and 9 bases separated the two germline ends. As DNA, the CDR3 is TGTGCCAGCAGTTACTCGCTCGGGGACTACGAGCAGTACTTC. It yields the protein CASSYSLGDYEQYF.

The V and J genes are TRBV27 and TRBJ1-2; 8 bases are a match to TRBD1. Germline V gene lookup returns CDR1 MNHEY and CDR2 SMNVEV (reference sequence). Trimming at V came to 4 bases and at J to 2 bases, leaving 0 bases not matched to a gene. CDR3 length equals 13 residues. CDR3 loop: CASSWTGNYGYTF. CDR3 in DNA: TGTGCCAGCAGTTGGACAGGGAACTATGGCTACACCTTC.